This TCR beta chain was documented in a study of blood T cell repertoires in COVID-19. Study background: Whether acute or convalescent, the COVID-19 samples came from the United States, Italy and Spain. Sources were T cells, B-cell-depleted T cells, or PBMCs; the material itself was cDNA or gDNA.

The V and J ends lost 4 bases and 7 bases, in that order; junction bases with no gene match: 14. The CDR3 has 16 residues. Germline loops: CDR1 MNHNY, CDR2 SVGAGI (reference sequence). Clones were sequenced by immunoSEQ multiplex PCR, and TCRdb holds only the in-frame ones, with some missing. The sample lists around 150,000 clones, less than 85% seen once, with 2.5% to 4% in the top ten. The sample comprised peripheral blood. This TCR derives from a human donor with acute or convalescent COVID-19. The donor label of this sample is uncertain. The V and J genes are TRBV6-6 and TRBJ1-2, with 8 nucleotides matching TRBD1. The CDR3 region has the DNA TGTGCCAGCAGTTCCGCTAAACAGGGGGTGAAGCGTGGCTACACCTTC. It yields the protein CASSSAKQGVKRGYTF.